This T cell receptor (beta chain) appears in the sequencing data of a study of T cell repertoires in cytomegalovirus infection (dated by TCRdb to about 2019). Looking at the study overall: Recently identified HLA-C-restricted CMV epitopes, whose presentation resists viral immunomodulation, were targeted by peptide stimulations together with well-studied HLA-B-restricted epitopes. Because public TCR beta signatures pointed to carriage of CMV infection together with the matching HLA type, the HLA type of each donor mattered for the analysis.

Sequencing was performed on an Illumina HiSeq 1500. The public reads were run again by TCRdb, first through fastp at Q25 and then through MiXCR, and only productive beta chains were kept. Merged by CDR3 protein, the rows form single entries marked with the most common genes and DNA. This sample comprises approximately 73,000 distinct CDR3 sequences, 35% to 50% of them detected only once. Clones ranked in the top ten supply just over 90% of the sample. From the cysteine up to the phenylalanine, the CDR3 has a length of 14 residues. The CDR3 DNA has 42 bases and is translated from base 1. CDR1 LGHNA and CDR2 YNFKEQ were looked up in the germline V gene. V drops 5 bases and J drops 9 bases, leaving 14 bases in between. This clonotype was detected ten times or more. The antigen it recognizes is unknown. Qualities for individual bases were not recorded, and no much larger clone is one base off. Per the publication, the treatment or condition label means: in vitro stimulation with specific CMV peptide epitopes to enrich CMV-specific T cells.

The paper as a whole reports these results and caveats: The ex vivo response was dominated by HLA-C-restricted CMV-specific TCR beta clonotypes, which also provided the single most frequent clonotype in two of eight donors. In both this cohort and an independent cohort of 300 to 450 donors, the cumulative frequency of public TCR beta family members distinguished carriers of CMV infection plus the relevant HLA type.

Sample: CD8+ T cells from cultured PBMCs, taken from culture after CMV antigen stimulation. The chain couples TRBV4-2 to TRBJ1-6; the D gene identity is not certain. This sequence originates from a human donor in good health (CMV status not recorded). Some clones in this sample may be carry-over from other donors' samples. CDR3 reads: CASSSQLPGSPLHF. The sequenced DNA is TGTGCCAGCAGCAGCCAACTTCCGGGTTCACCCCTCCACTTT.